Described below is a single T cell receptor (beta chain) sequence and its context. The antigen remains unidentified. These data belong to a study of blood T cells in healthy people across ages. Study-wide background: Capturing about one barcoded beta molecule per two T cells was achieved by template switching.

The use of a sample-barcoded 5' primer and a J-beta primer mix characterized a second PCR of roughly 6 to 11 cycles. From each sample, at least 2.5 million paired-end reads containing CDR3 were obtained. TCRdb itself ran the 5' RACE reads through MiXCR, one entry per CDR3 protein. The sample records about 690,000 distinct CDR3 sequences, less than 45% being singletons. Points from the study as a whole: Per-million-T-cell TCR beta diversity fell roughly linearly with age. Compared with aged donors, long-lived donors showed fewer expanded clones, suggesting selection.

There are 15 residues in the CDR3. Germline CDR1 is LGHDT and CDR2 is YNNKEL (reference sequence). Trimming removed 0 bases at V and 4 bases at J, with 12 bases between. This receptor was taken from a man of 80 years or more in good health. This chain links TRBV3-1 with TRBJ1-2; TRBD1 is a possible D gene (5 bases). The sequencing input was blood. CDR3 residues: CASSQEWAGSYGYTF. CDR3 coding DNA: TGTGCCAGCAGCCAAGAATGGGCAGGGAGCTATGGCTACACCTTC.